This T cell receptor (beta chain) was retrieved from a study of cytotoxic CD8 clonotypes in ibrutinib-treated CLL. General study findings and limits: Among the clonotypes, public ones were uncommon and contracted or held stable on treatment. Clonality climbed at ibrutinib response, then dropped toward baseline at progression. Sustained-remission patients were sampled at different times than progressing patients were. Relative to age-matched healthy donors, clonality at baseline was higher, and it tracked circulating CD8+ T-cell counts.

Germline lookup yields CDR1 SGHDT and CDR2 YYEEEE. After removal of 0 bases from V and 8 bases from J, the junction contained 4 bases not matched to a gene. The CDR3 spans 14 residues. Note on this clone: Its antigen is as yet unknown.

Assay: immunoSEQ multiplex PCR; the TCRdb copy retains only in-frame clones and omits some. The data hold under 200,000 clones, with around 84% observed a single time. The material sequenced was PBMCs, taken after 12 months of ibrutinib treatment. The chain has TRBV5-6 and TRBJ2-1; 8 bases are shared with TRBD1. This TCR was sampled from a human donor with chronic lymphocytic leukemia. For the CDR3, the DNA is TGTGCCAGCAGCTTGGGACAGGGGAACCATGAGCAGTTCTTC. Protein sequence: CASSLGQGNHEQFF.